One and the same sample provided the 14 T cell receptor beta chains below, sequenced in a study of T cell repertoires in cytomegalovirus infection. Their antigens remain unidentified. TCRdb re-called the reads with MiXCR, one entry per CDR3 protein. This table holds 750,000 to 900,000 distinct CDR3 sequences, 25% to 30% found once. Sequenced here: cultured CD8+ T cells from PBMCs, sampled from culture after CMV antigen stimulation. The receptors derive from a human donor in good health (CMV status not recorded). Some clones in this sample may be carry-over from other donors' samples.

This clonotype was observed many times. The J gene is TRBJ1-1, the V gene TRBV11-1, with a possible D match to TRBD1 (6 bases). This CDR3 has 14 amino acids. CDR1 is SGHAT, CDR2 FQDESV, per germline (reference sequence). Trimming shortened V by 3 bases and J by 3 bases, and 11 bases separated the two germline ends. The CDR3 protein is CASSFPGQYTEAFF. CDR3 coding DNA: TGTGCCAGCAGCTTTCCCGGACAGTACACTGAAGCTTTCTTT.

DNA for the CDR3: TGCGCCAGCAGCCAAGATAGAGGGCCCCATCAGCCCCAGCATTTT. Its protein product is CASSQDRGPHQPQHF. The chain combines TRBV4-1 with TRBJ1-5, with D unclear. There are 15 residues in the CDR3. Deletions cut 0 bases from V and 5 bases from J, with 11 bases between. The germline V gene encodes CDR1 MGHRA and CDR2 YSYEKL.

The J gene is TRBJ1-5, the V gene TRBV6-1; D might be TRBD1 (5 bases). CDR3 length: 18 residues. The V gene's germline CDR1 is MNHNS and CDR2 SASEGT. V was clipped by 1 base and J by 0 bases, with 16 bases between them. CDR3 protein: CASSEGWSGDDSNQPQHF. CDR3 DNA: TGTGCCAGCAGTGAAGGTTGGTCGGGGGACGATAGCAATCAGCCCCAGCATTTT.

This clonotype was counted ten times or more. The rearrangement uses TRBV6-1 and TRBJ2-5; 10 nucleotides match TRBD2. This CDR3 has 17 residues. Trimming removed 5 bases from V and 2 bases from J; junction bases left unmatched: 11. CDR1 is MNHNS and CDR2 is SASEGT in the germline V gene. CDR3 bases: TGTGCCAGCAGTTCCCTGGGGCTAGCGGGGGAACAAGAGACCCAGTACTTC. The encoded protein is CASSSLGLAGEQETQYF.

This clonotype showed up just a few times. The chain recombines TRBV7-2 with TRBJ2-7; no clear D gene. CDR3 length equals 13 residues. CDR1 is SGHTA, CDR2 FQGNSA, per germline. Trimming took off 0 bases at V and 2 bases at J, with 5 bases between the two ends. The CDR3 DNA is TGTGCCAGCAGCTTAGCCAGTACCTACGAGCAGTACTTC. This codes for CASSLASTYEQYF. The whole variable domain, filled in from reference TRBV7-2 and TRBJ2-7, reads GAGVSQSPSNKVTEKGKDVELRCDPISGHTALYWYRQSLGQGLEFLIYFQGNSAPDKSGLPSDRFSAERTGGSVSTLTIQRTQQEDSAVYLCASSLASTYEQYFGPGTRLTVT.

The genes are TRBV28 and TRBJ2-7; 8 positions agree with TRBD1. CDR1 is MDHEN and CDR2 is SYDVKM in the germline V gene. The ends lost 5 bases at V and 3 bases at J; junction bases unmatched: 6. This CDR3 is 14 amino acids long. As DNA, the CDR3 is TGTGCCAGCAGTCTCCAGACAGGGGACTACGAGCAGTACTTC. It encodes CASSLQTGDYEQYF.

This sequence joins TRBV29-1 and TRBJ2-1; D gene uncertain. V lost 7 bases, J lost 6 bases, and 10 bases lay in between. The length of the CDR3 is 11 residues. Germline assignment: CDR1 SQVTM and CDR2 ANQGSEA. The DNA of the CDR3 is TGCAGCGACGGCGTCGGCAATGAGCAGTTCTTC. Translation: CSDGVGNEQFF.

This clonotype was seen only a few times. This rearrangement joins TRBV10-2 to TRBJ2-1; D might be TRBD1 (5 bases). The CDR3 is made up of 15 amino acids. Deletions cut 4 bases from V and 8 bases from J, with 18 bases between. Germline CDR1 is WSHSY and CDR2 is SAAADI. This CDR3 is CASSGGRLGYDEQFF. CDR3 bases: TGCGCCAGCAGTGGGGGCCGATTGGGATACGATGAGCAGTTCTTC.

A few counts support this clonotype. V and J are TRBV7-9 and TRBJ2-5; 10 bases are a match to TRBD1. In germline, CDR1 is SEHNR, CDR2 FQNEAQ (reference sequence). The CDR3 totals 15 residues. Unmatched junction bases numbered 4, after V lost 5 bases and J lost 1 base. The CDR3 sequence is CASSRDRGSQETQYF. CDR3 coding DNA: TGTGCCAGCAGCCGGGACAGGGGATCCCAAGAGACCCAGTACTTC.

This clonotype was counted at least ten times. The chain has TRBV7-8 and TRBJ1-1, with D possibly matching TRBD1 (5 bases). Trimming removed 1 base from V and 4 bases from J, with 22 bases in between. CDR3 size: 18 residues. CDR1 is SGHVS, CDR2 FQNEAQ, per germline. CDR3 amino acids: CASSLVSGWQGPPTEAFF. CDR3 in DNA: TGTGCCAGCAGCTTAGTTTCTGGTTGGCAGGGCCCCCCCACTGAAGCTTTCTTT.

This clonotype was detected only a few times. This sequence joins TRBV7-3 and TRBJ2-3; TRBD2 matches at 9 bases. The CDR3 is 15 residues long. Trimming took 5 bases from V and 0 from J; bases not matched to a gene: 3. The V gene's germline CDR1 is SGHTA and CDR2 FQGTGA. CDR3 DNA: TGTGCCAGCAGCACGGGACTAGCTAGCACAGATACGCAGTATTTT. Protein product: CASSTGLASTDTQYF.

On this clonotype itself: A much larger clone lies a single base off, so this may be a read error. The chain uses TRBV7-6 and TRBJ1-1; the match to TRBD1 covers 9 bases. Looked up from germline, CDR1 is SGHVS and CDR2 is FNYEAQ. CDR3 length equals 14 residues. CDR3 protein: CAGSLGTGLTEAFF. The CDR3 DNA follows: TGTGCCGGCAGCTTGGGGACAGGGCTCACTGAAGCTTTCTTT.

This clonotype was found a few times. The chain couples TRBV19 to TRBJ2-1; 9 bases match TRBD1. The length of the CDR3 is 14 residues. Germline V lookup: CDR1 LNHDA, CDR2 SQIVND (reference sequence). V was pared by 3 bases and J by 4 bases, with 1 base of the junction left unmatched. The chain's CDR3 is CASSIGTGYNEQFF. DNA of the CDR3: TGTGCCAGTAGTATTGGGACAGGGTACAATGAGCAGTTCTTC.

This clonotype appeared many times. CDR3 coding DNA: TGTGCCAGCAGTTTTTCACACGGGGGCAACTCCTATAATTCACCCCTCCACTTT. Translated: CASSFSHGGNSYNSPLHF. The chain joins TRBV12-3 or TRBV12-4 to TRBJ1-6; D possibly corresponds to TRBD1 (6 bases). The V end was cut by 3 bases, the J end by 0 bases, with 15 bases between. The CDR3 is 18 residues long.